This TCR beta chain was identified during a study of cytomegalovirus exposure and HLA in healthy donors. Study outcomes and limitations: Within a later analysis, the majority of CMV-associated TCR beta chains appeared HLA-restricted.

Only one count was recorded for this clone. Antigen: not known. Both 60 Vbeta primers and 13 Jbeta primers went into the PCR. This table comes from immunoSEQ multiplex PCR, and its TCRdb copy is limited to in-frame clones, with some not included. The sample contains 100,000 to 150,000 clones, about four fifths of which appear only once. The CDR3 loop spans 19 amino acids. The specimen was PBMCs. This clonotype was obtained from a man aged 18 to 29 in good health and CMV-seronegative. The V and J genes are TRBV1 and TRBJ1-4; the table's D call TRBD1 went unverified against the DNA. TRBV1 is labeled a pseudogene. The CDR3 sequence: CTSSQDRSKGTEINEKLFF. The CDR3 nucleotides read TGCACCAGCAGCCAAGATCGGTCGAAAGGGACAGAGATTAATGAAAAACTGTTTTTT.